Listed below are T cell receptor beta chains from one sample, sequenced in a study of shared clonotypes between healthy human individuals. The protocol was immunoSEQ multiplex PCR, while the TCRdb copy is restricted to in-frame clones and leaves out a portion. The data show approximately 2,300,000 clones, under 95% seen once. Input material: naive CD4+ T cells from PBMCs. The receptor source for this set is a man between 18 and 29 years old in good health. Some clones in this sample may be carry-over from other donors' samples. The CDR3 runs from the conserved cysteine through the conserved F or W. The D gene is left open where the match is weak. Clone sizes are given selectively: once, few, many, or a class where the clone is expanded.

d_gene	abundance	v_gene	j_gene	CDR3nt	CDR3aa
.	once	TRBV6-1	TRBJ1-1	TGTGCCAGCAGTTCCCATTACCTTAGTAACACTGAAGCTTTCTTT	CASSSHYLSNTEAFF
TRBD2	.	TRBV6-1	TRBJ2-1	TGTGCCAGCAGAGAACTAGCGGGACCAGTCTCCTACAATGAGCAGTTCTTC	CASRELAGPVSYNEQFF
.	.	TRBV7-9	TRBJ2-3	TGTGCCAGCAGCTCGGGGCTAGTTATGACAGATACGCAGTATTTT	CASSSGLVMTDTQYF
TRBD1	.	TRBV5-1	TRBJ2-7	TGCGCCAGCAGCCGGACAGGGTCTTCCTACGAGCAGTACTTC	CASSRTGSSYEQYF
TRBD1	.	TRBV5-4	TRBJ2-7	TGTGCCAGCAGCTTACCGGGACAGAGCTCCTACGAGCAGTACTTC	CASSLPGQSSYEQYF
.	.	TRBV2	TRBJ2-7	TGTGCCAGCAGTGAAGGGCAGAGTCCCACCTACGAGCAGTACTTC	CASSEGQSPTYEQYF
.	.	TRBV28	TRBJ2-5	TGTGCCAGCAGTTCCGGAGGGGCCAGCAAAGAGACCCAGTACTTC	CASSSGGASKETQYF
.	.	TRBV7-3	TRBJ2-1	TGTGCCAGCAGCCAGCAGGGACGCACAATACCTGGTGAGCAGTTCTTC	CASSQQGRTIPGEQFF
TRBD2	.	TRBV11-3	TRBJ2-2	TGTGCCAGCAGCCCATTAAGGGGCGGGAGTTTGAACACCGGGGAGCTGTTTTTT	CASSPLRGGSLNTGELFF
.	.	TRBV6-5	TRBJ1-2	TGTGCCAGCAGTTACTCAGGGGCGGCTAACTATGGCTACACCTTC	CASSYSGAANYGYTF
.	.	TRBV2	TRBJ2-5	TGTGCCAGCAGTGGGCCGGGGGTCCAAGAGACCCAGTACTTC	CASSGPGVQETQYF
TRBD1	.	TRBV29-1	TRBJ2-5	TGCAGCGTGCGGACAGGCGGCCAAGAGACCCAGTACTTC	CSVRTGGQETQYF
.	.	TRBV6-1	TRBJ1-1	TGTGCCAGCAGTGAAGCCGGCGGGTCGTCCGCTGAAGCTTTCTTT	CASSEAGGSSAEAFF
TRBD2	.	TRBV28	TRBJ2-2	TGTGCCAGCAGGAGGGGCTTTAGCGGGGGTAACACCGGGGAGCTGTTTTTT	CASRRGFSGGNTGELFF
.	.	TRBV5-5	TRBJ2-1	TGTGCCAGCAGCCGGGGGGACAGTTCCTACAATGAGCAGTTCTTC	CASSRGDSSYNEQFF
TRBD2	.	TRBV5-1	TRBJ2-1	TGCGCCAGCAGCCCGGGGTCTAGCGGTAACAATGAGCAGTTCTTC	CASSPGSSGNNEQFF
.	.	TRBV5-1	TRBJ2-7	TGCGCCAGCAGGGAACGGGTCTCCAGCTACGAGCAGTACTTC	CASRERVSSYEQYF
.	.	TRBV4-3	TRBJ1-2	TGCGCCAGCAGCCAAGGGTTCCGGGACGTCTATGGCTACACCTTC	CASSQGFRDVYGYTF
.	.	TRBV6-1	TRBJ1-1	TGTGCCAGCAAGGTGGAACTGAACCCTTCTGAAGCTTTCTTT	CASKVELNPSEAFF
.	.	TRBV28	TRBJ1-2	TGTGCCAGCAGGGCACAGGGCTACTATGGCTACACCTTC	CASRAQGYYGYTF
TRBD2	.	TRBV29-1	TRBJ2-1	TGCAGCGTTGCCGGACTAGCCCATGAGCAGTTCTTC	CSVAGLAHEQFF
.	.	TRBV7-2	TRBJ1-3	TGTGCCAGCAGCTTAGAAGTGGGTGGGTCTGGAAACACCATATATTTT	CASSLEVGGSGNTIYF
.	.	TRBV14	TRBJ2-1	TGTGCCAGCAGCCAACTGGACAGCTACAATGAGCAGTTCTTC	CASSQLDSYNEQFF
TRBD2	.	TRBV18	TRBJ2-2	TGTGCCAGCTCACCGGCGCTAGCGGGAGTCACCGGGGAGCTGTTTTTT	CASSPALAGVTGELFF
.	once	TRBV6-1	TRBJ1-2	TGTGCCAGCAGTACGCGACAGGTTAACTATGGCTACACCTTC	CASSTRQVNYGYTF
.	once	TRBV28	TRBJ2-2	TGTGCCAGCAGTTTATATGGACAACCCACCGGGGAGCTGTTTTTT	CASSLYGQPTGELFF
.	.	TRBV6-6	TRBJ2-7	TGTGCCAGCTCCTCTGCCTCCTACGAGCAGTACTTC	CASSSASYEQYF
.	.	TRBV7-9	TRBJ1-1	TGTGCCAGCAGCTTAGCCGGGGGCCCGAACACTGAAGCTTTCTTT	CASSLAGGPNTEAFF
TRBD2	.	TRBV18	TRBJ2-1	TGTGCCAGCTCACCCCGACTAGCGGGAGTTGAGTTCTTC	CASSPRLAGVEFF
.	.	TRBV19	TRBJ2-2	TGTGCCAGTAGTATAGGAAGCAGGGGATACACCGGGGAGCTGTTTTTT	CASSIGSRGYTGELFF
.	many	TRBV2	TRBJ2-7	TGTGCCAGCAGTGACTACGAGCAGTACTTC	CASSDYEQYF
TRBD2	.	TRBV11-3	TRBJ2-3	TGTGCCAGCAGCTTAGGTCCGTCTAGCGGGAGTAGTACAGATACGCAGTATTTT	CASSLGPSSGSSTDTQYF
.	once	TRBV5-8	TRBJ2-1	TGTGCCAGCAGGGGCGCGCGGGAACCGTTCAATGAGCAGTTCTTC	CASRGAREPFNEQFF
.	.	TRBV19	TRBJ2-2	TGTGCCAGTAGTATAGGCGGCTTCGGGGGCACCGGGGAGCTGTTTTTT	CASSIGGFGGTGELFF
TRBD2	.	TRBV5-1	TRBJ2-1	TGCGCCAGCAGCTTGGTCCTAGCGGGAGTTTCCAATGAGCAGTTCTTC	CASSLVLAGVSNEQFF
TRBD1	.	TRBV7-3	TRBJ2-6	TGTGCCAGCAGCCCCGCGGGGGACAGGGGCCCCTCTGGGGCCAACGTCCTGACTTTC	CASSPAGDRGPSGANVLTF
.	.	TRBV13	TRBJ2-3	TGTGCCAGCAGCTTCCCGGGCACAGATACGCAGTATTTT	CASSFPGTDTQYF
TRBD2	.	TRBV4-3	TRBJ2-1	TGCGCCAGCAGCCAAGAAGCGACTAGCGGTACCTACAATGAGCAGTTCTTC	CASSQEATSGTYNEQFF
.	.	TRBV9	TRBJ2-6	TGTGCCAGCAGCGTGGTACCCTCTGGGGCCAACGTCCTGACTTTC	CASSVVPSGANVLTF
.	.	TRBV29-1	TRBJ1-2	TGCAGCGTTGAATCTCCCCTAGGCTATGGCTACACCTTC	CSVESPLGYGYTF
.	.	TRBV7-9	TRBJ1-1	TGTGCCAGCAGCTTAGGGACGTTGAACACTGAAGCTTTCTTT	CASSLGTLNTEAFF
.	.	TRBV5-1	TRBJ2-7	TGCGCCAGCAGCTTGGAGGGGGTCTCCTACGAGCAGTACTTC	CASSLEGVSYEQYF